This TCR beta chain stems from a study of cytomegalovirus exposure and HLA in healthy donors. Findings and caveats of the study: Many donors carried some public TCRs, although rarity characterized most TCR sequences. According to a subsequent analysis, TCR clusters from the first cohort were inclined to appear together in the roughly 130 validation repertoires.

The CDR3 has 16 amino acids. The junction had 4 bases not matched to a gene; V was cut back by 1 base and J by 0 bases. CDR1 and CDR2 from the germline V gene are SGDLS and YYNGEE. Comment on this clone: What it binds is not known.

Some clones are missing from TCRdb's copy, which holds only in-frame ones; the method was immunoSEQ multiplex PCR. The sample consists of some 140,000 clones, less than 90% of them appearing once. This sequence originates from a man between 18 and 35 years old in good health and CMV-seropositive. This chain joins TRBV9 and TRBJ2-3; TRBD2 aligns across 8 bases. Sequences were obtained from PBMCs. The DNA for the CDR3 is TGTGCCAGCAGCGTACGACTAGCGAAGAGCACAGATACGCAGTATTTT. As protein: CASSVRLAKSTDTQYF.